The text below deals with one T cell receptor beta chain. Its antigen remains undetermined. No much larger clonotype is one base removed from it; base qualities were not supplied. A multiplexed two-step PCR with Vbeta-specific forward primers and Jbeta-specific reverse primers was used to amplify the TCRbeta CDR3 regions. Through the immunoSEQ service, TCRbeta libraries were sequenced on an Illumina instrument. From the authors' description of their analysis: IMGT annotation was used to assign V, D and J genes, and synthetic CDR3 analogues were used to correct the counts for multiplex PCR bias. In the immunoSEQ Analyzer, repertoire clonality was calculated as one minus normalized Shannon entropy. Whether a clone counted as expanded was decided by Fisher's exact test with Benjamini-Hochberg false discovery rate control and a two-tailed cutoff of P<0.01. TCRdb took this table from immuneACCESS and kept in-frame rearrangements with V and J called. Such tables lack part of the clones; where checked against another copy, unresolved V genes explain under half of the gap, and the rest is unexplained. Clone size and the V and J calls come from that table; the DNA yielded D and trimming. This sample holds 22,000 or so clones; roughly 69% were observed only once. The ten largest clones take up approximately 0.92% of the sample.

These data are taken from a study of regulatory dendritic cells for organ transplantation (dated by TCRdb to 2016 to 2017). Describing the broader study: TCRbeta repertoires were sequenced from sorted naive and memory CD4+ and CD8+ T cells before and after allostimulation with regulatory or mature dendritic cells.

Naive T cells were sorted as CD45RA+ and memory T cells as CD45RO+ CD4+ or CD8+ cells by FACS. The T cells used for TCR sequencing were obtained from two healthy control subjects. Unstimulated sorted T cell subsets served as baseline controls for the mixed lymphocyte reactions. Genomic DNA was extracted with the Qiagen DNeasy Blood & Tissue Kit. Study-wide conclusions, independent of this receptor: Among the resting subsets, the most alloreactive TCR clonotypes were found in memory CD8+ T cells. Only a couple of subjects were sequenced, and considerable between-individual heterogeneity in the alloreactive memory CD8+ T cell pool was noted by the authors. In both subjects, allostimulation led to expansion of memory CD8+ clones, though the expansion induced by regulatory dendritic cells appeared to be more limited than that induced by mature dendritic cells. Naive CD4+ and CD8+ T cells showed highly diverse repertoires, whereas memory cells were less diverse and memory CD8+ cells were the most oligoclonal.

From cysteine to phenylalanine, the CDR3 is 14 amino acids long. The only DNA kept is the CDR3, 42 bases in frame from the first base. Via the germline V gene, CDR1 is MNHEY and CDR2 SVGAGI. The V end gives up 8 bases and the J end 1 base, leaving 4 bases in the junction not matched to a gene. The receptor chain draws on TRBV6-5 and TRBJ2-7; 11 nucleotides in the junction match TRBD1. This TCR was recovered from a human donor in good health. Sequencing was performed on memory CD4+ T cells from blood. Explained via the paper, the cell subset or site label denotes: CD45RO+ memory T cells. For the CDR3, the sequence is CASGGTGGSYEQYF. The DNA sequence is as follows: TGTGCCAGCGGCGGGACAGGGGGTTCCTACGAGCAGTACTTC.